This TCR beta chain was observed in a study of CD8 T cells in Susac syndrome. CD8+ and CD4+ blood T cells underwent TCR beta sequencing. Fulfillment of recently defined diagnostic criteria for definite or probable disease was shown by the patients with Susac syndrome. The CDR3 runs to 13 residues. The V gene lost 1 base and the J gene lost 4 bases, with 5 bases spanning the gap. The germline V gene encodes CDR1 LGHDT and CDR2 YNNKEL (reference sequence). A word on this clonotype: Its specificity is not known.

RNA totalling 0.5 to 1 ug underwent reverse transcription with random hexamers. TCRdb processed the immunoSEQ multiplex PCR reads anew with MiXCR; each CDR3 protein has one entry. The top ten clones hold 0.087% of a sample with 150,000 to 200,000 distinct CDR3 sequences, roughly 91% of them seen once. Whole-study findings and limits: Susac syndrome CD4+ T cell repertoires showed no clonal expansion.

The sequence derives from a human donor with Susac syndrome. What was sequenced was CD4+ T cells from PBMCs. The chain links TRBV3-1 to TRBJ1-3; unclear D gene. The CDR3 sequence: CASSQVSGNTIYF. In nucleotides, the CDR3 is TGTGCCAGCAGCCAAGTATCGGGAAACACCATATATTTT.